These 28 T cell receptor beta chains were all obtained from the same sample, sequenced in a study of regulatory T cells in long-lasting Graves disease. Time point here: persistent/refractory GD, antithyroid drugs over 5 years with positive TRAb. PBMC-extracted RNA yielded the TCR library. CDR3-region Arm-PCR and iRepertoire HTBI primers produced the TCR beta libraries. From the multiplex PCR reads, TCRdb called clonotypes with MiXCR, one entry per CDR3 protein. The table lists around 450,000 distinct CDR3 sequences, under 25% of them singletons. The source material was peripheral blood mononuclear cells (PBMCs), sampled when the disease was refractory, from a patient treated with antithyroid drugs. The receptors shown here come from a female donor with Graves disease.

This clonotype was counted many times. V gene TRBV28 combines with J gene TRBJ1-1, with a tentative D call TRBD1 (5 bases). From germline, CDR1 is MDHEN and CDR2 SYDVKM. This CDR3 spans 19 amino acids. Trimming left V 3 bases short and J 0 bases short, with 23 bases between. For the CDR3, the DNA is TGTGCCAGCAGTTTTACCATACAGGTTCGAGCCCCCATGAACACTGAAGCTTTCTTT. This sequence encodes CASSFTIQVRAPMNTEAFF.

The table lists this clonotype with many counts. The rearrangement uses TRBV6-1 and TRBJ1-1; no reliable D call. CDR1 MNHNS and CDR2 SASEGT come from the germline V gene. Trimming took off 4 bases at V and 3 bases at J, with 27 bases between the two ends. This CDR3 region has 19 residues. The CDR3 nucleotides read TGTGCCAGCAGTGTAAAAGGTGGACTAATCTACCCTACGGACACTGAAGCTTTCTTT. It is translated as CASSVKGGLIYPTDTEAFF.

The V and J genes are TRBV7-9 and TRBJ2-7; D may be TRBD1 or TRBD2 (5 bases each). Germline V CDR1 and CDR2: SEHNR, FQNEAQ (reference sequence). The ends were cut back, 5 bases at V and 1 base at J, with 24 bases in the middle. The CDR3 contains 18 residues. This chain's CDR3 is CASSHRGVGTDSSYEQYF. CDR3 bases: TGTGCCAGCAGCCACCGGGGCGTCGGGACGGACTCATCCTACGAGCAGTACTTC.

This clonotype was seen repeatedly, ten times or more. This chain joins TRBV28 and TRBJ1-5, with a possible D match to TRBD1 (5 bases). This CDR3 comprises 14 residues. Germline CDR1 and CDR2: MDHEN and SYDVKM. V was pared by 2 bases and J by 4 bases, with 9 bases between. CDR3 nucleotides: TGTGCCAGCAGTTTAGGCAGGGTTAATCAGCCCCAGCATTTT. It encodes CASSLGRVNQPQHF.

Only a few counts were recorded for this clonotype. The J gene is TRBJ1-3, the V gene TRBV5-8, with a tentative D call TRBD1 (5 bases). The germline V gene encodes CDR1 SGHTS and CDR2 YDEGEE. The CDR3 runs 14 residues. V shed 1 base and J shed 9 bases, with 14 bases lying between them. The CDR3 DNA reads as TGTGCCAGCAGCTTGCTACGGGGGACTGGCACCATATATTTT. Encoded protein: CASSLLRGTGTIYF. Full variable domain (outside the CDR3, taken from reference TRBV5-8 and TRBJ1-3): EAGVTQSPTHLIKTRGQQATLRCSPISGHTSVYWYQQALGLGLQFLLWYDEGEERNRGNFPPRFSGRQFPNYSSELNVNALELEDSALYLCASSLLRGTGTIYFGEGSWLTVV.

The chain's CDR3 is CASSLEDRVSNYGYTF. The CDR3 bases are TGTGCCAGCAGCTTAGAAGACAGGGTATCTAACTATGGCTACACCTTC. This chain links TRBV7-9 with TRBJ1-2, with TRBD1 identical over 7 bases. CDR1 and CDR2 from the germline V gene are SEHNR and FQNEAQ (reference sequence). V trimming: 1 base; J trimming: 0 bases; junction bases outside the gene matches: 5. This CDR3 is built from 16 residues.

In its sample, this clonotype was seen a few times. The chain combines TRBV7-8 with TRBJ2-2, with D maybe TRBD1 (6 bases). Germline CDR1 SGHVS, CDR2 FQNEAQ. With 0 bases removed from V and 3 bases from J, the gap between germline ends came to 14 bases. The CDR3 is 17 amino acids. In DNA, the CDR3 is TGTGCCAGCAGCTTAGCAGGTTTGGGGGCTGACACCGGGGAGCTGTTTTTT. Its translation: CASSLAGLGADTGELFF.

The chain links TRBV7-9 to TRBJ2-5; 7 nucleotides line up with TRBD1. V dropped 2 bases and J dropped 5; count of bases not matched to a gene: 8. This CDR3 contains 15 residues. Germline lookup yields CDR1 SEHNR and CDR2 FQNEAQ (reference sequence). In DNA form, the CDR3 reads TGTGCCAGCAGCTTAATCACAGGGGATCGGGAGACCCAGTACTTC. Translated, it gives CASSLITGDRETQYF.

Many counts were recorded for this clonotype. V and J are TRBV13 and TRBJ1-2, with D possibly TRBD1 on 6 matching bases. The CDR3 has 15 amino acids. CDR1 PRHDT and CDR2 FYEKMQ come from the germline V gene (reference sequence). Trimming pared 3 bases from V and 8 bases from J, leaving 19 bases between. The chain's CDR3 is CASSFTGIISRGYTF. CDR3 nucleotides: TGTGCCAGCAGCTTCACAGGGATTATATCGCGCGGCTACACCTTC.

In this sample, this clonotype turned up a few times. V gene TRBV11-2 combines with J gene TRBJ2-7; a possible D gene is TRBD2 (6 bases). The V end was cut by 7 bases, the J end by 1 base, with 17 bases between. Germline V lookup: CDR1 SGHAT, CDR2 FQNNGV. The CDR3 runs to 15 residues. In nucleotides, the CDR3 is TGTGCCAGCACCATCGGGGGTTCGGGTTCCTACGAGCAGTACTTC. This encodes CASTIGGSGSYEQYF.

There are many counts of this clonotype. The junction departs from the called germline gene at one end, perhaps through a read error. This chain uses TRBV2 with TRBJ2-7; 13 bases match TRBD2. Germline V gene data show CDR1 as SNHLY and CDR2 as FYNNEI. The CDR3 covers 15 residues. The CDR3 DNA follows: TGTGCCAGCAGAGAAGGGACTAGCGGGATCTACGAGCAGTACTTC. As protein: CASREGTSGIYEQYF.

This clonotype was detected many times. The chain employs TRBV20-1 and TRBJ2-7; D perhaps matches TRBD2 (5 bases). Germline V CDR1 and CDR2: DFQATT, SNEGSKA (reference sequence). The CDR3 runs to 13 residues. The germline V and J ends were trimmed by 0 bases and 3 bases, with 9 bases remaining between them. Written as DNA, the CDR3 is TGCAGTGCTAGAGAATCGGGAATCTACGAGCAGTACTTC. Translating it yields CSARESGIYEQYF.

This clonotype came up many times. This sequence joins TRBV2 and TRBJ1-6; D gene uncertain. Germline values: CDR1 SNHLY, CDR2 FYNNEI. V lost 4 bases and J 6 bases, leaving 10 bases between the germline ends. This CDR3 is 14 amino acids long. This CDR3 is CASSVSGFNSPLHF. The CDR3 coding sequence is TGTGCCAGCAGTGTTTCCGGGTTTAATTCACCCCTCCACTTT.

J is TRBJ2-1 and V is TRBV6-1, with 9 bases matching TRBD2. Trimming at V came to 8 bases and at J to 0 bases, leaving 5 bases not matched to a gene. The germline CDR1 and CDR2 sequences are MNHNS and SASEGT. The CDR3 is 15 residues long. The CDR3 loop is CASEPGLASYNEQFF. The CDR3 DNA is TGTGCCAGCGAACCGGGACTAGCCTCCTACAATGAGCAGTTCTTC.

Only a few counts were recorded for this clonotype. The chain joins TRBV28 to TRBJ1-3, with 7 bases aligning to TRBD1. Trimming removed 6 bases from V and 2 bases from J; junction bases left unmatched: 4. This CDR3 contains 14 residues. Germline lookup yields CDR1 MDHEN and CDR2 SYDVKM. The CDR3 DNA follows: TGTGCCAGCAGGGACACAGGGGCTGGAAACACCATATATTTT. Protein: CASRDTGAGNTIYF.

This chain joins TRBV24-1 and TRBJ2-1; 13 bases agree with TRBD2. Germline V lookup: CDR1 KGHDR, CDR2 SFDVKD. V shed 3 bases, J shed 7 bases, and the junction held 5 bases outside the gene matches. The CDR3 spans 16 residues. CDR3 protein: CATSDQGLAGVNEQFF. CDR3 nucleotide sequence: TGTGCCACCAGTGATCAAGGACTAGCGGGAGTTAATGAGCAGTTCTTC.

This clonotype was detected only a few times. This chain connects TRBV4-1 to TRBJ1-1; D is unclear. Germline CDR1 reads MGHRA; CDR2 reads YSYEKL. The CDR3 is made up of 16 amino acids. Trimming shortened V by 3 bases and J by 0 bases, and 14 bases separated the two germline ends. The CDR3 loop is CASSQGVRFMNTEAFF. CDR3 nucleotide sequence: TGCGCCAGCAGCCAGGGCGTCAGATTTATGAACACTGAAGCTTTCTTT.

The rearrangement links TRBV20-1 to TRBJ2-2; possibly TRBD1 for D (6 bases). The CDR3 contains 15 residues. The V end lost 1 base, the J end lost 1 base, and 10 bases lay between the germline ends. Germline V gene data show CDR1 as DFQATT and CDR2 as SNEGSKA (reference sequence). The CDR3 bases are TGCAGTGCTAGAGCAGGGGTCAGGAACACCGGGGAGCTGTTTTTT. Residues: CSARAGVRNTGELFF.

This clonotype turned up a few times. This chain joins TRBV20-1 and TRBJ2-7, with TRBD1 matching over 7 bases. Germline CDR1 DFQATT, CDR2 SNEGSKA (reference sequence). The CDR3 runs to 14 residues. After removal of 4 bases from V and 6 bases from J, the junction contained 12 bases not matched to a gene. CDR3 sequence reads: CSATAGTASAEQYF. The CDR3 DNA reads as TGCAGTGCTACTGCCGGGACAGCGTCCGCCGAGCAGTACTTC.

This clonotype was detected once. V gene TRBV7-9 combines with J gene TRBJ2-7; TRBD1 aligns across 8 bases. The junction had 6 bases not matched to a gene; V was cut back by 2 bases and J by 3 bases. The CDR3 extends over 15 amino acids. Germline CDR1 reads SEHNR; CDR2 reads FQNEAQ (reference sequence). This chain's CDR3 is CASSLFQGAFYEQYF. In nucleotides, the CDR3 is TGTGCCAGCAGCTTATTCCAGGGGGCATTCTACGAGCAGTACTTC.

In its sample, this clonotype was seen a few times. Here the CDR3 DNA reads TGTGCCAGCAGTTTCACCTCCGAGGCGGCCTACGAGCAGTACTTC. It translates to CASSFTSEAAYEQYF. The rearrangement uses TRBV28 and TRBJ2-7; D uncertain. Trimming removed 3 bases at V and 2 bases at J, with 14 bases between. Germline CDR1 MDHEN, CDR2 SYDVKM. The CDR3 is made up of 15 amino acids.

This clonotype was detected many times. The gene calls are TRBV24-1 and TRBJ1-5, with 7 bases matching TRBD1. Looked up from germline, CDR1 is KGHDR and CDR2 is SFDVKD. Trimming removed 4 bases from V and 3 bases from J; junction bases left unmatched: 8. The CDR3 length is 16 residues. The CDR3 DNA follows: TGTGCCACCAGTGACTCCGACAGGGACGTCAATCAGCCCCAGCATTTT. Translated, it gives CATSDSDRDVNQPQHF.

This clonotype was counted between two and nine times. The chain recombines TRBV30 with TRBJ2-7; D may be TRBD1 (6 bases). This CDR3 is built from 12 residues. Germline V lookup: CDR1 GTSNPN, CDR2 SVGIG (reference sequence). The V and J ends lost 1 base and 6 bases respectively, with 10 bases between them. This chain's CDR3 is CAWSAGAGEQYF. CDR3 sequence (DNA): TGTGCCTGGAGTGCAGGGGCGGGCGAGCAGTACTTC.

This clonotype was recorded many times. V gene TRBV7-8 combines with J gene TRBJ2-2; D uncertain. CDR3 size: 14 residues. Trimming removed 2 bases from V and 4 bases from J, with 8 bases in between. The germline V gene encodes CDR1 SGHVS and CDR2 FQNEAQ. The CDR3 region has the DNA TGTGCCAGCAGCTTATTTCTGATCACCGGGGAGCTGTTTTTT. As protein: CASSLFLITGELFF.

For this clonotype: A much larger clone sits a single nucleotide away, making a read error possible. The chain couples TRBV5-1 to TRBJ1-2; D gene uncertain. The CDR3 runs to 14 residues. V lost 5 bases and J 10 bases, leaving 21 bases between the germline ends. In germline, CDR1 is SGHRS, CDR2 YFSETQ. CDR3 nucleotides: TGCGCCAGCAGGCCGGAGGAGTATTATGGGGACTACACCTTC. Translated, it gives CASRPEEYYGDYTF.

V usage is TRBV24-1 and J usage is TRBJ2-1, with 13 bases identical to TRBD2. V was pared by 4 bases and J by 5 bases, with 7 bases of the junction left unmatched. CDR1 is KGHDR, CDR2 SFDVKD, per germline. The CDR3 has 17 residues. The CDR3 bases are TGTGCCACCAGTGACCCAACCGGGACTAGCGGGAACAATGAGCAGTTCTTC. Translating it yields CATSDPTGTSGNNEQFF.

The chain joins TRBV9 to TRBJ1-6, with a weak D call TRBD1 (6 bases). There are 14 residues in the CDR3. CDR1 and CDR2 from the germline V gene are SGDLS and YYNGEE. V lost 3 bases and J 9 bases, leaving 13 bases between the germline ends. CDR3 region: CASSGPGAGSPLHF. The DNA of the CDR3 is TGTGCCAGCAGCGGACCAGGGGCAGGTTCACCCCTCCACTTT.

The V call is TRBV12-3 or TRBV12-4, the J call TRBJ2-6; weak D call: TRBD2 (6 bases). Deletions cut 4 bases from V and 0 bases from J, with 16 bases between. The CDR3 spans 18 residues. The CDR3 loop reads CASSWGDGSLSGANVLTF. The CDR3 coding sequence is TGTGCCAGCAGTTGGGGGGACGGAAGCCTCTCTGGGGCCAACGTCCTGACTTTC.